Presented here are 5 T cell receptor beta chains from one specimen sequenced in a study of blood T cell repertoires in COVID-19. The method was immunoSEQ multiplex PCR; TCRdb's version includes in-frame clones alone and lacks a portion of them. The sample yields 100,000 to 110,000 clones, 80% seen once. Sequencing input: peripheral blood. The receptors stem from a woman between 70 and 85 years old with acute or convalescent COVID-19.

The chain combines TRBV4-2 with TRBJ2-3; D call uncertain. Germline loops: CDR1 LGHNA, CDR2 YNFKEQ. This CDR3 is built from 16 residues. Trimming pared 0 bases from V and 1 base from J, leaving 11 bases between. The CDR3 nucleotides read TGTGCCAGCAGCCAAGATCACGGAGATGGCACAGATACGCAGTATTTT. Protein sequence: CASSQDHGDGTDTQYF.

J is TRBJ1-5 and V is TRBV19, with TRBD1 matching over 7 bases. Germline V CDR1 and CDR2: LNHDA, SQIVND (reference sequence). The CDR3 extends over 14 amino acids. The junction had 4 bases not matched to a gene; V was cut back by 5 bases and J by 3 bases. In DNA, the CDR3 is TGTGCCAGTAGTGTACAGGGGTTCAATCAGCCCCAGCATTTT. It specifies CASSVQGFNQPQHF.

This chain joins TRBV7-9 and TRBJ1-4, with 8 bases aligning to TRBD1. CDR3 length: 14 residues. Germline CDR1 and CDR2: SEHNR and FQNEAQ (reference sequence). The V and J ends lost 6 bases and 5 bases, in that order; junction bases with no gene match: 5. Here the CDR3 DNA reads TGTGCCAGCAGTTCCCGGACAGGGAATGAAAAACTGTTTTTT. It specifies CASSSRTGNEKLFF.

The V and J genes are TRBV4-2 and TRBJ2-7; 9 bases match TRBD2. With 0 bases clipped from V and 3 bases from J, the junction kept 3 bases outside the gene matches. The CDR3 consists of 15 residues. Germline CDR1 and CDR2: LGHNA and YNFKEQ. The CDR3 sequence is CASSQDRGGGYEQYF. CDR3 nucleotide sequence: TGTGCCAGCAGCCAAGATCGCGGGGGGGGCTACGAGCAGTACTTC.

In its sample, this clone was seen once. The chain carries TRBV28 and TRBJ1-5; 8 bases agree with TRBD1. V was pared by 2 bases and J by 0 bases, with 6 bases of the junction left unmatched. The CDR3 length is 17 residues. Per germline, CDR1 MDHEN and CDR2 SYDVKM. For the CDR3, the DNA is TGTGCCAGCAGTTTAGGGGGACAGGCTTCTAGCAATCAGCCCCAGCATTTT. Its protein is CASSLGGQASSNQPQHF.